This T cell receptor (beta chain) was sequenced in a study of blood T cell repertoires in COVID-19. Study context: Spain, Italy and the United States supplied samples that represented acute and convalescent COVID-19. PBMCs, B-cell-depleted T cells, or T cells provided the cDNA or gDNA that made up the material.

This CDR3 has 15 amino acids. Per germline, CDR1 MDHEN and CDR2 SYDVKM. V lost 3 bases to trimming and J lost 2 bases, with 11 bases between them. This clone showed up just once. Other DNA sequences in the same sample also yield this CDR3. TCRdb's table, derived via immunoSEQ multiplex PCR, lists solely in-frame clones and lacks some. The sample consists of over 200,000 clones, less than 90% of them appearing once. The clonotype originates from a man aged 35 to 55 with active or convalescent COVID-19. Sequencing was performed on peripheral blood. The gene calls are TRBV28 and TRBJ1-5; D possibly corresponds to TRBD1 (5 bases). CDR3 DNA: TGTGCCAGCAGTTTTTCAGGGTGGGGCAATCAGCCCCAGCATTTT. This translates into CASSFSGWGNQPQHF.